A selection of T cell receptor beta chains follows, all from one sample in a study of cytomegalovirus exposure and HLA in healthy donors. The data were produced by immunoSEQ multiplex PCR, yet TCRdb's version contains in-frame clones alone and is incomplete. The sample carries 150,000 to 200,000 clones, 80% to 90% recorded once. Sequencing used PBMCs. The receptors originated from a man in his fifties or sixties in good health and CMV-seropositive. CDR3s include the opening cysteine and the closing phenylalanine or tryptophan. Fields, in order: V gene, J gene, D gene, CDR3 protein. A D gene is named only where the DNA matches it firmly.

TRBV6-5	TRBJ2-7	TRBD2	CASSPTSGSHYEQYF
TRBV9	TRBJ2-3	-	CASSVDTLTSTDTQYF
TRBV6-1	TRBJ2-1	-	CASSRGYNEQFF
TRBV6-6	TRBJ1-5	-	CASSYSGIGQPQHF
TRBV29-1	TRBJ2-1	-	CSVVIADSYNEQFF
TRBV6-5	TRBJ2-7	TRBD1	CASSWGQDFEQYF
TRBV10-3	TRBJ2-6	-	CAINGGSSGANVLTF
TRBV28	TRBJ2-5	TRBD2	CASSSPMGRGGEETQYF
TRBV2	TRBJ2-2	TRBD2	CASSPSGGNTGELFF
TRBV19	TRBJ2-4	TRBD2	CASSLGLAVAKNIQYF
TRBV5-1	TRBJ2-2	TRBD1	CASSYLTGGPINGELFF
TRBV9	TRBJ1-1	-	CASSVRGGGTEAFF
TRBV9	TRBJ2-6	-	CASSPREAGANVLTF
TRBV6-5	TRBJ2-5	TRBD1	CASSSWGTAQETQYF
TRBV6-6	TRBJ1-5	-	CASSYRSPDSLTPQHF
TRBV4-1	TRBJ1-2	TRBD1	CASSQAGQGIYGYTF
TRBV30	TRBJ1-5	TRBD1	CAWSSGQGDQPQHF
TRBV18	TRBJ1-1	-	CASSPPSQTNTEAFF
TRBV2	TRBJ2-5	-	CASSGDRKETQYF
TRBV13	TRBJ2-4	-	CASSFYRGLLAKNIQYF
TRBV5-1	TRBJ2-2	TRBD2	CASSFYSGGMAGELFF
TRBV7-9	TRBJ1-1	-	CASSSRTENTEAFF
TRBV11-2	TRBJ2-7	TRBD1	CASSLGTGDLREQYF
TRBV7-3	TRBJ2-1	-	CASSLQAAPGVYEQFF
TRBV19	TRBJ1-5	-	CASRPRVVEPQHF
TRBV6-6	TRBJ1-2	TRBD1	CASSQGQGIDYGYTF
TRBV6-5	TRBJ1-1	-	CASSYRREGEAFF
TRBV5-6	TRBJ2-7	-	CASSFRGGPHYEQYF
TRBV28	TRBJ2-7	TRBD1	CASSLTGIYEQYF
TRBV30	TRBJ2-3	-	CAWSGGADTQYF
TRBV28	TRBJ1-2	-	CASSLSPSGEYDGYTF
TRBV28	TRBJ2-1	-	CASVGAADFDEQFF
TRBV18	TRBJ2-3	TRBD2	CASSPPASGSTDTQYF
TRBV5-6	TRBJ1-6	TRBD1	CASSQRQGFSPLHF
TRBV2	TRBJ1-6	TRBD1	CASREGTGLNNSPLHF
TRBV4-3	TRBJ2-1	-	CASSQVGQYNEQFF
TRBV28	TRBJ2-7	TRBD1	CASSRTGTGGGEQYF
TRBV4-1	TRBJ2-1	TRBD2	CASSLRLAGENEQFF
TRBV6-1	TRBJ1-2	-	CASSFSYGYTF
TRBV28	TRBJ2-3	-	CASGTDTQYF
TRBV6-5	TRBJ2-1	TRBD1	CASSYGQGAIDEQFF
TRBV11-2	TRBJ2-7	-	CASSFQRASYEQYF
TRBV2	TRBJ1-5	-	CASGDVQPQHF
TRBV25-1	TRBJ2-7	-	CASSDLAPPSQYF
TRBV2	TRBJ1-5	-	CASSGSYDRANQPQHF
TRBV28	TRBJ1-1	-	CASSFMNTEAFF
TRBV19	TRBJ2-7	-	CASSIGGQSYEQYF
TRBV2	TRBJ1-5	-	CASSELQVSQPQHF
TRBV7-3	TRBJ2-5	-	CASSWGLRETQYF
TRBV21-1	TRBJ2-3	-	CASSPRADTQYF
TRBV28	TRBJ1-2	TRBD1	CASTDPTGGHNGYTF
TRBV5-4	TRBJ1-2	TRBD1	CASSLVGQGADYGYTF
TRBV6-6	TRBJ2-1	-	CASSPLAEGAYNEQFF
TRBV4-1	TRBJ2-1	-	CASSQGIPDEQFF
TRBV7-2	TRBJ1-3	-	CASSLEVQYSGNTIYF